The rows below give T cell receptor beta chains drawn from one sample of a study of identical twins. TCRdb itself ran the 5' RACE reads through MiXCR, one entry per CDR3 protein. The sample shows hundreds of thousands of distinct CDR3 sequences, roughly 7% of them seen only once. This sample also appeared in a second study, on yellow fever vaccine responses in identical twins.

Sequenced sample: memory (CD45RO+) T cells sorted from blood. The source is a woman younger than 35 in good health. The CDR3 runs from the conserved cysteine through the conserved F or W. A D gene is named only where the DNA matches it firmly. The size of a clone is reported for some rows only, either as once, few or many, or as a class for expanded clones.

TRBD1	.	TRBV5-6	16	TRBJ1-4	TGTGCCAGCAGCATCCGGGACAGGGGACCTAATGAAAAACTGTTTTTT	CASSIRDRGPNEKLFF
TRBD1	.	TRBV28	14	TRBJ2-2	TGTGCCAGCATGGGACAGGGGTACACCGGGGAGCTGTTTTTT	CASMGQGYTGELFF
.	.	TRBV7-9	14	TRBJ1-6	TGTGCCAGCAGTTCAGACAGGCTCTTCACACCCCTCCACTTT	CASSSDRLFTPLHF
TRBD1	few	TRBV3-1	16	TRBJ1-3	TGTGCCAGCAGCCAATCCGACAGGGGGTCTGGAAACACCATATATTTT	CASSQSDRGSGNTIYF
TRBD2	many	TRBV12-3/TRBV12-4	15	TRBJ2-7	TGTGCCAGCAGTCTTAGCGGGAAAAGCTCCTACGAGCAGTACTTC	CASSLSGKSSYEQYF
TRBD1	.	TRBV5-6	17	TRBJ2-2	TGTGCCAGCAGCTCGTCCGGGACAGGGGTCCACACCGGGGAGCTGTTTTTT	CASSSSGTGVHTGELFF
.	.	TRBV5-1	14	TRBJ1-1	TGCGCCAGCAGCTTGGATACAGCTGCTACTGAAGCTTTCTTT	CASSLDTAATEAFF
TRBD2	many	TRBV5-1	15	TRBJ2-1	TGCGCCAGCAGCCAGGGACTAGCGGGAGGGGGTGAGCAGTTCTTC	CASSQGLAGGGEQFF
.	many	TRBV12-3/TRBV12-4	14	TRBJ2-1	TGTGCCAGCAGTTTAGACAGTTTCAGGAATGAGCAGTTCTTC	CASSLDSFRNEQFF
.	few	TRBV29-1	15	TRBJ2-7	TGCAGCGTAATACTCTCGGGGCGTATGGGCTACGAGCAGTACTTC	CSVILSGRMGYEQYF
TRBD1	many	TRBV20-1	12	TRBJ2-7	TGCAGTGCTACCAGGGGGCTTAACGAGCAGTACTTC	CSATRGLNEQYF
TRBD1	many	TRBV12-3/TRBV12-4	15	TRBJ2-3	TGTGCCAGCAGACAAGGGGGCACTAGCACAGATACGCAGTATTTT	CASRQGGTSTDTQYF
TRBD2	few	TRBV7-9	16	TRBJ2-5	TGTGCCAGCAGCTTATGGTGGACTAGCGGGAGGGAGACCCAGTACTTC	CASSLWWTSGRETQYF
.	.	TRBV20-1	15	TRBJ1-5	TGCAGTGCCGAAGATGGACGGGACAGCAATCAGCCCCAGCATTTT	CSAEDGRDSNQPQHF
.	.	TRBV6-5	14	TRBJ1-2	TGTGCCAGCAGTTACTCGAGGGAATTTGGGGGCTACACCTTC	CASSYSREFGGYTF
.	few	TRBV28	12	TRBJ1-5	TGTGCCAGCAGTCTCCCCTATCAGCCCCAGCATTTT	CASSLPYQPQHF
TRBD1	.	TRBV12-3/TRBV12-4	15	TRBJ2-7	TGTGCCAGCAGTCGCCAGGGACAGGGCCTCTACGAGCAGTACTTC	CASSRQGQGLYEQYF
.	many	TRBV7-2	16	TRBJ2-6	TGTGCCAGCAGCCCTTTTTTGGGGGCTGGGGCCAACGTCCTGACTTTC	CASSPFLGAGANVLTF
TRBD2	few	TRBV2	15	TRBJ2-1	TGTGCCAGCAGTCAACAAGCGGGATCTTACAATGAGCAGTTCTTC	CASSQQAGSYNEQFF
TRBD1	many	TRBV4-1	16	TRBJ1-2	TGCGCCAGCAGCCCGGTTGGCAGGACAGGGGGCAATGGCTACACCTTC	CASSPVGRTGGNGYTF
.	.	TRBV12-3/TRBV12-4	19	TRBJ2-3	TGTGCCAGCTGTTTACCCTCGTGGGGCAGGGACGTCGGCACAGATACGCAGTATTTT	CASCLPSWGRDVGTDTQYF
TRBD2	.	TRBV4-1	17	TRBJ2-3	TGCGCCAGCAGCCAAGGGAGGGCGAGCGGGGTACCAGATACGCAGTATTTT	CASSQGRASGVPDTQYF
TRBD2	few	TRBV12-3/TRBV12-4	20	TRBJ2-5	TGTGCCAGCAGTTTAGGGCGGAATGAACTAGCGGGAGCGGGGGGAGAGACCCAGTACTTC	CASSLGRNELAGAGGETQYF
TRBD1	.	TRBV2	12	TRBJ1-2	TGTGCCAGCAGTCAGACAGGGGTGGGCTACACCTTC	CASSQTGVGYTF
.	.	TRBV20-1	13	TRBJ1-1	TGCAGTGCTCGAAACAGACTGAACACTGAAGCTTTCTTT	CSARNRLNTEAFF
.	few	TRBV29-1	15	TRBJ1-1	TGCAGCGTTGAAGTAAATCATTGGGGCGGGGCTGAAGCTTTCTTT	CSVEVNHWGGAEAFF
.	.	TRBV2	12	TRBJ2-7	TGTGCCAGCAGTCTCACCCCCTACGAGCAGTACTTC	CASSLTPYEQYF
TRBD1	few	TRBV20-1	13	TRBJ2-1	TGCAGTGTACCGGGACAGGGGGGGAATGAGCAGTTCTTC	CSVPGQGGNEQFF
.	.	TRBV5-6	12	TRBJ2-1	TGTGCCAGCAACAGCCCCCTCAATGAGCAGTTCTTC	CASNSPLNEQFF
.	.	TRBV6-2/TRBV6-3	13	TRBJ1-1	TGTGCCAGCAGTTACTCACAGAACACTGAAGCTTTCTTT	CASSYSQNTEAFF